This T cell receptor beta chain was obtained from a study of cytomegalovirus exposure and HLA in healthy donors (TCRdb year 2017). Regarding the study in general: An earlier analysis of approximately 600 of the donors reported 250 to 350 Gb of sequence data and 100 million to 140 million unique TCR beta sequences from some 180 million T cells. Around 320 gigabases of sequencing data and approximately 93 million unique TCR sequences were included in an early release covering around 650 HLA-typed donors. Of the roughly 400 genotyped donors, 65% to 90% were placed in the genetic ancestry cluster associated with self-reported Caucasian donors. The aim of the study was to test whether cataloging public T cell receptors could identify signatures of past pathogen exposure. The study used immunosequencing to profile the T cell repertoires of under 700 subjects and linked those repertoires to cytomegalovirus serostatus. In addition to the first cohort of hundreds of subjects, a separate validation cohort of some 120 different subjects was used. High-throughput TCR immunosequencing, statistical association of individual TCRs with disease status, and machine learning were combined to predict cytomegalovirus infection status. In a later analysis, previously published TCR beta repertoires from 550 to 750 donors were re-analyzed and high-resolution HLA genotyping was added so that TCR occurrence patterns could be studied. Rather than using new phenotypic data, the later analysis identified candidate immune exposures from TCR beta sequences and from how often those sequences occurred across donors. In an earlier analysis of around 540 of the donors, high-throughput TCR beta sequencing was used to judge whether each TCR beta V gene segment behaved as functional or pseudogenic. Alongside the repertoire data, information on donor age, sex, ethnicity and CMV serostatus was compiled. Genome-wide SNP genotypes for about 65% of the 666 donors were used in a later genetic analysis, which treated that subset as a discovery cohort. All discovery cohort repertoires had been generated using a single sequencing platform. Class I and class II HLA loci were covered by the typing at four-digit resolution. Typing coverage varied by locus: about 620-640 donors for A, B, C, DRB1 and DQB1; more than 500 for DQA1; about 600 for DPA1; around 450 for DPB1. Four or five DR-DQ haplotypes were handled as single units for association and clustering because linkage in the cohort was strong. Across approximately 400 genotyped donors of the cohort, an average of roughly 200,000 unique TCR beta nucleotide sequences per donor were sequenced, and 15% to 20% of those sequences were non-productive.

This clone has just one count. Its specific antigen is unknown. Per-nucleotide qualities are absent, and no much larger clonotype sits a single base away. Spanning cysteine to phenylalanine, the CDR3 consists of 14 amino acids. Only CDR3 DNA is held: 42 bases, read in frame from base 1. The germline V gene sets CDR1 to MNHEY and CDR2 to SVGAGI. V loses 5 bases of germline sequence and J loses 9 bases, and the interval between the two ends is 19 bases. Points the paper makes about the study in general: Across donors, most TCR sequences were observed very rarely, whereas some public TCRs were present in many individuals. HLA typing was unavailable for some donors at each locus, so association tests used only the typed subset. The presence/absence analyses assumed that sequencing depth was roughly uniform across donors, and that assumption may not be true. In a later analysis, HLA-associated TCR beta chains showed more clonal expansion and lower generation probabilities than non-associated chains that were equally common. In the study, roughly 160 TCR beta chains were listed as associated with cytomegalovirus. In a later analysis, several top co-occurrence clusters were reported to appear linked to parvovirus B19, influenza, CMV and Epstein-Barr virus. Linkage disequilibrium might explain the correlated functional status among segregating V segments, but an unknown experimental factor could not be excluded. The earlier analysis of nearly 600 of the donors excluded 15 to 20 rarely observed V segments, including chromosome 9 orphons, because counts were too low. For the cohort, immune exposure information was limited to CMV serostatus. The 87-base-pair reads could not distinguish some IMGT-functional V segments, including TRBV6-2 and TRBV6-3, so those segments were excluded. When HLA alleles, especially DR and DQ, strongly co-occurred, attributing TCR associations to individual alleles was difficult. The authors suggested that the approach could potentially be generalized to other disease states and immunological phenotypes. A later analysis found that most CMV-associated TCR beta chains appeared HLA-restricted, with HLA associations seemingly driven largely by CMV exposure. In a later analysis, the rate of TCR association differed among HLA loci, with DRB1 alleles having the most associated TCRs and HLA-C alleles having the fewest. At a false discovery rate of 0.05, a later analysis linked 15,000 to 20,000 TCR beta sequences to specific HLA alleles. V-gene and J-gene trimming of TCR beta chains was associated with a missense DCLRE1C variant in a later genetic analysis, and the association was replicated in an independent cohort. Cytomegalovirus status was reported to be diagnosed by the classifier with high specificity and sensitivity in both the original and validation cohorts. The cohort was sequenced for TCR beta chains only, and without alpha or paired-chain data the features that could be detected were limited. In vitro tests confirmed that a few of the cytomegalovirus-associated TCR beta chains recognize cytomegalovirus antigens. Broadly in line with IMGT annotations, most TCR beta V segments showed up in productive rearrangements about 90% or about 30% of the time in an earlier analysis of under 700 of the donors. A further reported finding was that TCR beta sequences accurately predicted the HLA-A and HLA-B alleles for most subjects in the first cohort. The sequencing pipeline was judged likely to have produced a cluster of highly shared sequence variants as a technical artifact. According to a later genetic analysis, donors in an Asian-associated ancestry cluster had fewer N-insertions in productive TCRs than the roughly 660-donor mean.

Library creation used the immunoSEQ multiplex PCR assay. The multiplex PCR relied on a mix of 60 forward primers for TCR Vbeta segments and 13 reverse primers for TCR Jbeta segments. Amplification of the CDR3 region of rearranged TCR beta genes was performed with a multiplex PCR assay on genomic DNA. The Illumina HiSeq System was used to sequence the amplified TCR beta libraries as 87-base-pair reads. The paper's data handling went like this. A later analysis tallied 70 million to 100 million unique TCR beta chains across the 666 repertoires, and 10 million to 11 million of those chains were shared by two or more donors. To remove PCR and sequencing errors, raw reads were error-corrected and collapsed into unique sequences using a nearest-neighbor algorithm that merged closely related sequences. To assign V, D and J gene segments, CDR3 sequences were aligned to IMGT reference sequences. Each retained sequence needed at least a six-nucleotide match to both a V gene segment and a J gene segment. Rearrangements were called productive when the CDR3 lacked stop codons and stayed in frame with V and J; all others were non-productive. CDR3 was defined by IMGT convention, running from the second conserved V-encoded cysteine to the conserved J-encoded phenylalanine. Sequences without an unambiguous match to a single V gene segment were excluded from the earlier analysis of almost 600 of the donors. In an earlier analysis of 587 of the donors, a V segment was called functional when productive rearrangements were above 56.7%, and segregating when the standard deviation between donors exceeded 5%. A statistical classification framework was built for diagnosing cytomegalovirus status from the catalog of TCR beta chain sequences. A later analysis assigned V and J genes by comparing TCR nucleotide sequences with IMGT/GENE-DB human TR gene sequences. In a later analysis, CDR3 sequences and most-parsimonious VDJ recombination scenarios were assigned using the TCRdist pipeline. In a later analysis, each TCR beta chain was defined by its CDR3 amino acid sequence together with its V-gene family, and reads without a unique V-gene family were excluded. In a later analysis, 450 to 600 highly shared, low-generation-probability nucleotide sequences were removed to address suspected cross-contamination and a sequencing artifact. In a later analysis, a clonal expansion index was calculated for each public chain from normalized within-repertoire ranks of inferred template counts. In a later analysis, generation probabilities were computed with a VDJ recombination model fitted to out-of-frame rearrangements, and the resulting probabilities were checked against IGoR. A later analysis scored TCR-TCR, TCR-HLA and TCR-CMV co-occurrence with hypergeometric tests, applying a repertoire-size bias correction to TCR pairs. A later analysis estimated false discovery rates by permuting HLA or CMV assignments 20 times. In a later analysis, co-occurring TCRs were grouped using DBSCAN, with TCRdist sequence similarity added in when clustering inside HLA-allele-positive subsets. Co-occurrence clustering excluded repertoires with fewer than 30,000 or more than 120,000 public chains, plus five with anomalous nucleotide sharing. Not all clones reach the TCRdb copy of this immuneACCESS table, which keeps in-frame sequences only. Checked studies attribute under half of the gap to unresolved V genes and leave the rest unexplained. V and J calls and clone size are given by that table; D and trimming were obtained from the DNA. Recorded for this sample are fewer than 350,000 clones; roughly 90% of them occurred a single time. About 2.5% of the sample rests with the top ten.

In total, 600 or so healthy bone marrow donors made up the cohort. All cohort members were sampled while nominally healthy, although unrecorded immune exposures were likely present. The donor tested CMV seronegative and was one of the 352 seronegative cohort members. Every donor gave a peripheral blood sample, and the peripheral blood mononuclear cells from that sample were used for TCR beta sequencing. The Qiagen DNeasy Blood Extraction Kit was used to extract genomic DNA from the blood cell samples. This clonotype was obtained from a young woman in good health and CMV-seronegative. The chain joins TRBV6-5 to TRBJ1-2; confidence is insufficient to name the D gene. The sample comprised PBMCs. The nucleotides read TGTGCCAGCAGTCCCCTCGCGAGGACTCGAAGCTACACCTTC. The encoded protein is CASSPLARTRSYTF.